This TCR beta chain appears in the sequencing data of a study of Tregs in tolerant kidney transplant recipients. Findings and limits, study-wide: Expanding Tregs on activated donor B cells appeared to best identify donor-specific TCRbeta clones.

Libraries were prepared by immunoSEQ multiplex PCR; TCRdb keeps only in-frame clonotypes and omits some of them. The table records roughly 64,000 clones, 87% of them present only once. As concerns this clone: Its antigen remains unidentified.

Related graft donors supplied nonmyeloablative bone marrow transplants, and mixed chimerism was transient. Here the sequenced sample was CD4+ T cells from blood (PBMCs), taken 6 months after the transplant. The TCR sequence derives from a human patient who received a combined kidney and bone marrow transplant. The graft donor may account for some of the T cells.

CDR3 nucleotides: TGTGCCAGCAGTGAATCAGTAAAGAGGACAGGACACTATGGCTACACCTTC. Its protein product is CASSESVKRTGHYGYTF. The chain uses TRBV6-1 and TRBJ1-2; the match to TRBD1 covers 7 bases. The CDR3 spans 17 residues. The junction had 12 bases not matched to a gene; V was cut back by 2 bases and J by 3 bases. CDR1 and CDR2 from the germline V gene are MNHNS and SASEGT.